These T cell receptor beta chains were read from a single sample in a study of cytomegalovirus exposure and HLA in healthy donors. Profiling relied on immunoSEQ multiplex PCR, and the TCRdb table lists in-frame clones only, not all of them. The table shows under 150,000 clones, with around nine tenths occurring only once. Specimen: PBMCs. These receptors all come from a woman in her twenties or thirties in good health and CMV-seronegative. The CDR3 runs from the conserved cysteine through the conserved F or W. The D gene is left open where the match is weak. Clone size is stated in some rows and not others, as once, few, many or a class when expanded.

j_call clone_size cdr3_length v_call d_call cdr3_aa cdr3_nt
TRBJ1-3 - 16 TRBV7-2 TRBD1 CASSQTDRISGNTIYF TGTGCCAGCAGCCAGACGGACAGGATCTCTGGAAACACCATATATTTT
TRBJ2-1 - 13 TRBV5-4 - CASSHRTINEQFF TGTGCCAGCAGCCACCGGACTATCAATGAGCAGTTCTTC
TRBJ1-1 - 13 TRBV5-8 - CASSRRTRTEAFF TGTGCCAGCAGCCGCCGAACTCGCACTGAAGCTTTCTTT
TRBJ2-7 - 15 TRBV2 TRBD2 CASSEPGRYPYEQYF TGTGCCAGCAGTGAACCCGGGAGGTACCCCTACGAGCAGTACTTC
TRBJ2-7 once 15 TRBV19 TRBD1 CASSPGTGGFYEQYF TGTGCCAGTAGTCCGGGGACAGGTGGATTTTACGAGCAGTACTTC
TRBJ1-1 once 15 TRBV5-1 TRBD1 CASSLGDRGTTEAFF TGCGCCAGCAGCTTGGGGGACAGGGGTACCACTGAAGCTTTCTTT
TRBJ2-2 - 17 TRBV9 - CASSGTSDRKNTGELFF TGTGCCAGCAGCGGCACTAGCGACAGGAAGAACACCGGGGAGCTGTTTTTT
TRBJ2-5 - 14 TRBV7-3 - CASSLLGDWETQYF TGTGCCAGCAGCCTTCTGGGAGACTGGGAGACCCAGTACTTC
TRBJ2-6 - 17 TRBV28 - CASSFILLGPRANVLTF TGTGCCAGCAGTTTTATTCTACTAGGGCCAAGGGCCAACGTCCTGACTTTC
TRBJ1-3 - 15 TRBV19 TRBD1 CASTTGQALGNTIYF TGTGCCAGTACCACCGGACAGGCGCTAGGAAACACCATATATTTT
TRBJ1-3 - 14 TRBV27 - CASGVPSSGNTIYF TGTGCCAGCGGAGTACCGAGCTCTGGAAACACCATATATTTT
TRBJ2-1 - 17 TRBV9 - CASSVAGGRGSYNEQFF TGTGCCAGCAGCGTAGCTGGCGGCCGGGGGTCCTACAATGAGCAGTTCTTC
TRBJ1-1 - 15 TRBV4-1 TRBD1 CASSLRQGENTEAFF TGCGCCAGCAGCCTGAGACAGGGGGAGAACACTGAAGCTTTCTTT
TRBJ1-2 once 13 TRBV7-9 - CASSLGASYGYTF TGTGCCAGCAGCTTAGGAGCCTCGTATGGCTACACCTTC
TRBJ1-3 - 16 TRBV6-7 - CASRRQVRSPGNTIYF TGTGCCAGCAGACGACAGGTTCGTAGTCCTGGAAACACCATATATTTT
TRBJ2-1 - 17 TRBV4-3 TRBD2 CASSHVPARGGLYEQFF TGCGCCAGCAGCCACGTCCCGGCACGGGGGGGCTTATATGAGCAGTTCTTC
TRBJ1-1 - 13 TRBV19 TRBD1 CASSQGAYTEAFF TGTGCCAGTAGTCAGGGGGCGTACACTGAAGCTTTCTTT
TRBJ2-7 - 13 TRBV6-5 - CASSYGRFYEQYF TGTGCCAGCAGTTACGGGAGGTTTTACGAGCAGTACTTC
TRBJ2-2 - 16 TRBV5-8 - CASSLDLGLYTGELFF TGTGCCAGCAGCTTGGATCTGGGGCTCTACACCGGGGAGCTGTTTTTT
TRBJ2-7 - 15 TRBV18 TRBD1 CASSPERTGLYEQYF TGTGCCAGCTCACCTGAGAGGACAGGGCTGTACGAGCAGTACTTC
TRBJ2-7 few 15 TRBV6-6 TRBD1 CASSYFGQGAHEQYF TGTGCCAGCAGTTACTTTGGACAGGGGGCCCACGAGCAGTACTTC
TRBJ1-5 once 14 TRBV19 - CASRQGRINQPQHF TGTGCCAGTAGACAGGGTCGGATCAATCAGCCCCAGCATTTT
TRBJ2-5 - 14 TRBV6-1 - CVSSERVVMETQYF TGTGTCAGCAGTGAACGGGTGGTCATGGAGACCCAGTACTTC
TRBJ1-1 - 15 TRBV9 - CASSPRRVSGTEAFF TGTGCCAGCAGCCCCCGGAGGGTTTCGGGCACTGAAGCTTTCTTT